This T cell receptor beta chain was sequenced in a study of ipilimumab plus nivolumab after autologous stem cell transplantation. Study background: Patients received a median of roughly five ipilimumab and roughly eight nivolumab doses.

Profiled with immunoSEQ multiplex PCR; TCRdb holds only in-frame clones, not every one. The sample holds 20,000 to 25,000 clones; nearly 75% are singletons and the top ten take 20% to 30%. Study-wide results and caveats: TCR repertoire, Treg phenotype and gut microbiota reportedly support more study of this approach.

Turning to this clone: The antigen remains unidentified.

Patients got ipilimumab 1 mg/kg beginning 14 to 28 days post-transplant. Through week 26, nivolumab 3 mg/kg IV was given weeks 1, 4, 7, 10, then biweekly. The CDR3 is 16 amino acids. Germline assignment: CDR1 SGHRS and CDR2 YFSETQ. V was cut by 0 bases and J by 2 bases, with 12 bases left in between. Sequencing used PBMCs, obtained in a trial of ipilimumab plus nivolumab as post-transplant consolidation. V usage is TRBV5-1 and J usage is TRBJ1-3; no reliable D call. The clonotype comes from a male donor with diffuse large B-cell lymphoma. CDR3 DNA sequence: TGCGCCAGCAGCTTGGACGGCATGGCGGCTGGAAACACCATATATTTT. It encodes CASSLDGMAAGNTIYF.